This T cell receptor beta chain was profiled in a study of identical twins. Study conclusions and caveats: Compared with models, monozygotic twins showed more out-of-frame TCR alpha sharing. Twin pairs had excess sharing that was weaker in beta out-of-frame sequences.

Germline V gene lookup returns CDR1 SQVTM and CDR2 ANQGSEA. Deletions cut 4 bases from V and 5 bases from J, with 4 bases between. The CDR3 extends over 10 amino acids. Unique molecular identifiers were present on the cDNA, and a universal primer site came from template switching. TCRdb fed the 5' RACE reads into MiXCR, producing one record per CDR3 protein. Among about 250,000 distinct CDR3 sequences listed, approximately 7.9% were seen once. With regard to this clonotype: Antigen unknown.

A further study also used this sample, focusing on yellow fever vaccine responses in identical twins.

The sample was CD8+ T cells sorted from blood. This chain uses TRBV29-1 with TRBJ2-3; the D is unclear. This clonotype originated in a young woman in good health. The CDR3, as DNA: TGCAGCGTTGGTCTAGATACGCAGTATTTT. Translating it yields CSVGLDTQYF.